Below, 20 T cell receptor beta chains from the same sample are listed, as sequenced in a study of blood T cell repertoires in COVID-19. Repertoires were generated with immunoSEQ multiplex PCR, while TCRdb's copy carries only in-frame clones and drops some. The profile covers a few hundred thousand clones, with 70% to 90% appearing a single time and under 2.5% taken by the ten largest. Input material: PBMCs or T cells enriched from blood (not recorded which). The receptors come from a man younger than 40 who had recovered from COVID-19.

The chain has TRBV5-4 and TRBJ2-5; the D gene is possibly TRBD1 (7 bases). The germline CDR1 and CDR2 sequences are SGHNT and YYREEE (reference sequence). The CDR3 loop spans 16 amino acids. V gave up 4 bases and J gave up 9 bases, with 25 bases separating them. CDR3 sequence (DNA): TGTGCCAGCAGCCCTTCCCCACAGGGGCCAGGAGGGGCCCAGTACTTC. It encodes CASSPSPQGPGGAQYF.

The J gene is TRBJ1-2, the V gene TRBV7-8; D call uncertain. The CDR3 is made up of 14 amino acids. CDR1 and CDR2 from the germline V gene are SGHVS and FQNEAQ. Trimming stripped 5 bases from V and 4 bases from J, with 14 bases between. The CDR3 region is CASSPGPGGYGYTF. The CDR3 bases are TGTGCCAGCAGCCCTGGCCCGGGAGGCTATGGCTACACCTTC. Variable domain in full (rest from reference TRBV7-8 and TRBJ1-2): GAGVSQSPRYKVAKRGQDVALRCDPISGHVSLFWYQQALGQGPEFLTYFQNEAQLDKSGLPSDRFFAERPEGSVSTLKIQRTQQEDSAVYLCASSPGPGGYGYTFGSGTRLTVV.

CDR3 nucleotides: TGTGCCAGCAGTGACTCTGTAGGGGGGGCGGGCTACGAGCAGTACTTC. Translated: CASSDSVGGAGYEQYF. This chain connects TRBV2 to TRBJ2-7; TRBD2 might be the D (7 bases). Trimming took 3 bases from V and 3 from J, leaving 18 bases between them. The CDR3 has 16 residues. CDR1 and CDR2 from the germline V gene are SNHLY and FYNNEI.

The rearrangement uses TRBV7-2 and TRBJ1-5, with a weak D call TRBD1 (6 bases). Germline lookup yields CDR1 SGHTA and CDR2 FQGNSA. CDR3 size: 13 residues. V was cut by 5 bases and J by 4 bases, with 9 bases left in between. CDR3 in amino acids: CASSPDRNQPQHF. The CDR3 DNA is TGTGCCAGCAGCCCGGACAGAAATCAGCCCCAGCATTTT.

The chain couples TRBV7-2 to TRBJ2-2, with 7 bases fitting TRBD2. The CDR3 sequence is 15 residues long. Germline CDR1 reads SGHTA; CDR2 reads FQGNSA. Losses at the gene ends were 1 base for V and 5 bases for J; bases not matched to a gene: 4. The CDR3 nucleotides are TGTGCCAGCAGCTTAGGGGGCGGGGGAACCGGGGAGCTGTTTTTT. Amino acid sequence: CASSLGGGGTGELFF.

The rearrangement joins TRBV2 to TRBJ2-7; D remains ambiguous. The CDR3 runs 12 residues. V dropped 8 bases and J dropped 7 bases, with 15 bases sitting between them. Germline lookup yields CDR1 SNHLY and CDR2 FYNNEI. CDR3 in amino acids: CASLLNMGEQYF. The CDR3 nucleotides read TGTGCCAGCCTACTAAACATGGGTGAGCAGTACTTC.

The CDR3 nucleotides read TGTGCCAGCAGCCAAGGGACTGAGTCGTACTTC. Residues: CASSQGTESYF. This chain connects TRBV5-8 to TRBJ2-7; tentative D call: TRBD2 (6 bases). The V gene lost 4 bases and the J gene lost 12 bases, with 14 bases spanning the gap. The CDR3 has 11 amino acids. Germline V lookup: CDR1 SGHTS, CDR2 YDEGEE.

The chain couples TRBV5-1 to TRBJ2-2; 7 bases are a match to TRBD1. Trimming removed 4 bases from V and 2 bases from J; junction bases left unmatched: 8. This CDR3 is 16 amino acids long. The germline gives CDR1 SGHRS, CDR2 YFSETQ. The CDR3 DNA reads as TGCGCCAGCAGCCGCTCGGGACAGCCCAACACCGGGGAGCTGTTTTTT. It encodes CASSRSGQPNTGELFF.

The chain couples TRBV25-1 to TRBJ1-5, with 8 bases identical to TRBD1. This CDR3 spans 15 amino acids. Trimming at V came to 2 bases and at J to 6 bases, leaving 6 bases not matched to a gene. CDR1 and CDR2 from the germline V gene are MGHDK and SYGVNS. CDR3 DNA sequence: TGTGCCAGCAGTGAAGGACAGGGCTGGAGTCAGCCCCAGCATTTT. Its protein product is CASSEGQGWSQPQHF.

The chain combines TRBV3-1 (or the pseudogene TRBV3-2) with TRBJ2-1; 9 nucleotides line up with TRBD2. Trimming at V came to 4 bases and at J to 12 bases, leaving 7 bases not matched to a gene. Looked up from germline, CDR1 is LGHDT and CDR2 is YNNKEL (reference sequence). This CDR3 has 13 amino acids. This CDR3 is CASSPIAGGVQFF. The CDR3 DNA reads as TGTGCCAGCAGCCCCATTGCGGGGGGGGTGCAGTTCTTC.

This clone showed up just once. The gene calls are TRBV9 and TRBJ1-6; D is perhaps TRBD1 (5 bases). The CDR3 extends over 17 amino acids. Germline loops: CDR1 SGDLS, CDR2 YYNGEE. With 0 bases removed from V and 0 bases from J, the gap between germline ends came to 10 bases. The CDR3 region has the DNA TGTGCCAGCAGCGTAGGACAGAGTAGCTCCTATAATTCACCCCTCCACTTT. It translates to CASSVGQSSSYNSPLHF.

This chain connects TRBV9 to TRBJ2-5; 14 bases line up with TRBD2. The V and J ends lost 4 bases and 1 base, in that order; junction bases with no gene match: 6. The CDR3 runs 17 residues. Germline CDR1 reads SGDLS; CDR2 reads YYNGEE. The CDR3 is CASSPGTSGGIQETQYF. CDR3 DNA: TGTGCCAGCAGCCCGGGGACTAGCGGGGGAATCCAAGAGACCCAGTACTTC.

The chain links TRBV2 to TRBJ1-3, with 7 nucleotides matching TRBD1. Germline CDR1 SNHLY, CDR2 FYNNEI. The CDR3 totals 17 residues. Trimming removed 2 bases from V and 0 bases from J; junction bases left unmatched: 7. CDR3 in DNA: TGTGCCAGCAGTGAATACGGACAGGAGTTCTCTGGAAACACCATATATTTT. Amino acids: CASSEYGQEFSGNTIYF. Supplemented by reference TRBV2 and TRBJ1-3, the full variable domain reads EPEVTQTPSHQVTQMGQEVILRCVPISNHLYFYWYRQILGQKVEFLVSFYNNEISEKSEIFDDQFSVERPDGSNFTLKIRSTKLEDSAMYFCASSEYGQEFSGNTIYFGEGSWLTVV.

The chain's CDR3 is CASSEIELIYGYTF. The CDR3 DNA reads TGTGCCAGCAGTGAAATTGAGCTGATCTATGGCTACACCTTC. The rearrangement joins TRBV6-1 to TRBJ1-2; D gene ambiguous. The CDR3 covers 14 residues. CDR1 is MNHNS, CDR2 SASEGT, per germline. V was trimmed by 2 bases and J by 4 bases, leaving 11 bases between them.

The chain couples TRBV27 to TRBJ2-7; 10 positions agree with TRBD1. The CDR3 totals 15 residues. Germline values: CDR1 MNHEY, CDR2 SMNVEV (reference sequence). V trimming: 5 bases; J trimming: 2 bases; junction bases outside the gene matches: 6. The DNA of the CDR3 is TGTGCCAGCAGTCCTGGACAGGGGGGGCCCTACGAGCAGTACTTC. Protein product: CASSPGQGGPYEQYF.

The rearrangement links TRBV5-4 to TRBJ1-5; D is uncertain. This CDR3 region has 12 residues. V gave up 10 bases and J gave up 5 bases, with 13 bases separating them. Per the germline V gene, CDR1 is SGHNT and CDR2 is YYREEE (reference sequence). CDR3 sequence (DNA): TGTGCCTATTATTCCCCGGATCAGCCCCAGCATTTT. This gives the protein CAYYSPDQPQHF.

The V and J genes are TRBV11-2 and TRBJ2-7; tentatively, D is TRBD1 (5 bases). Germline V gives CDR1 SGHAT, CDR2 FQNNGV. V shed 1 base and J shed 3 bases, with 10 bases lying between them. The CDR3 consists of 14 residues. In nucleotides, the CDR3 is TGTGCCAGCAGCTTAGTTCCAGGGAACTACGAGCAGTACTTC. The encoded protein is CASSLVPGNYEQYF.

This chain connects TRBV2 to TRBJ2-7, with 8 bases identical to TRBD1. After removal of 4 bases from V and 5 bases from J, the junction contained 4 bases not matched to a gene. Germline-derived CDR1 and CDR2 are SNHLY and FYNNEI. CDR3 size: 13 residues. CDR3 DNA sequence: TGTGCCAGCAGTGTCGGACAGGGTAACGAGCAGTACTTC. Protein: CASSVGQGNEQYF.

As DNA, the CDR3 is TGTGCCAGCAGCCCGCGCCGGGGACTTAATGAAAAACTGTTTTTT. It is translated as CASSPRRGLNEKLFF. The chain carries TRBV14 and TRBJ1-4, with D possibly TRBD1 on 5 matching bases. Trimming pared 4 bases from V and 4 bases from J, leaving 13 bases between. The CDR3 totals 15 residues. Germline V lookup: CDR1 SGHDN, CDR2 FVKESK.

This clone has just a few counts. The same CDR3 is also encoded by other DNA sequences in this sample. The rearrangement uses TRBV7-9 and TRBJ1-2; D perhaps matches TRBD1 (6 bases). The CDR3 is 12 amino acids. Trimming pared 1 base from V and 8 bases from J, leaving 8 bases between. Germline-derived CDR1 and CDR2 are SEHNR and FQNEAQ (reference sequence). The chain's CDR3 is CASSLEGVGYTF. The CDR3 coding sequence is TGTGCCAGCAGCTTAGAGGGGGTCGGCTACACCTTC.